This entry lists 12 T cell receptor beta chains sequenced from one sample in a study of cytomegalovirus exposure and HLA in healthy donors. With 60 Vbeta and 13 Jbeta primers, the PCR was carried out. Produced via immunoSEQ multiplex PCR; TCRdb's table is partial and in-frame only. Of about 130,000 clones detected, around 77% appear once; the ten largest clones hold around 4%. Sequenced material: PBMCs. The receptors stem from a male donor in good health and CMV-seropositive.

The chain carries TRBV6-5 and TRBJ2-3, with 7 bases identical to TRBD2. V lost 0 bases to trimming and J lost 7 bases; unmatched junction nucleotides: 4. This CDR3 is built from 14 residues. From germline, CDR1 is MNHEY and CDR2 SVGAGI. The CDR3 DNA is TGTGCCAGCAGTTACTCCCTAGCGGCAAATACGCAGTATTTT. Protein sequence: CASSYSLAANTQYF.

The chain links TRBV5-4 to TRBJ1-1; 8 nucleotides agree with TRBD1. CDR3 length: 15 amino acids. CDR1 and CDR2 (germline): SGHNT, YYREEE (reference sequence). Losses at the gene ends were 0 bases for V and 1 base for J; bases not matched to a gene: 2. The CDR3: CASSLVDRGNTEAFF. The DNA for the CDR3 is TGTGCCAGCAGCTTGGTCGACAGGGGGAACACTGAAGCTTTCTTT.

The rearrangement uses TRBV7-8 and TRBJ1-1; 10 nucleotides line up with TRBD1. Germline assignment: CDR1 SGHVS and CDR2 FQNEAQ. V shed 5 bases and J 3 bases; nucleotides not matched to a gene: 12. The CDR3 length is 17 residues. The DNA for the CDR3 is TGTGCCAGCAGCCCGGACAGGGGGGCAATATACTACACTGAAGCTTTCTTT. It translates to CASSPDRGAIYYTEAFF. The full variable domain, rest sourced from reference TRBV7-8 and TRBJ1-1, is GAGVSQSPRYKVAKRGQDVALRCDPISGHVSLFWYQQALGQGPEFLTYFQNEAQLDKSGLPSDRFFAERPEGSVSTLKIQRTQQEDSAVYLCASSPDRGAIYYTEAFFGQGTRLTVV.

This clone was seen a handful of times. The chain uses TRBV10-3 and TRBJ1-4; 7 bases agree with TRBD1. J gave up 0 bases and V 5 bases, and 6 bases lay outside the gene matches. The germline CDR1 and CDR2 sequences are ENHRY and SYGVKD. The CDR3 loop spans 16 amino acids. The CDR3 loop reads CAISTQGLATNEKLFF. In DNA, the CDR3 is TGTGCCATCAGTACACAGGGGCTTGCAACTAATGAAAAACTGTTTTTT.

This clone was detected only a few times. V and J are TRBV2 and TRBJ2-7, with no clear D. Germline loops: CDR1 SNHLY, CDR2 FYNNEI. Trimming took off 6 bases at V and 6 bases at J, with 9 bases between the two ends. The CDR3 runs 11 residues. The CDR3 reads CASSFRGEQYF. DNA for the CDR3: TGTGCCAGCAGCTTTCGAGGCGAGCAGTACTTC.

This clone was recorded once. V is TRBV2 and J is TRBJ1-5, with D possibly TRBD1 on 6 matching bases. Trimming shortened V by 6 bases and J by 6 bases, and 15 bases separated the two germline ends. The germline V gene encodes CDR1 SNHLY and CDR2 FYNNEI. The length of the CDR3 is 14 residues. In nucleotides, the CDR3 is TGTGCCAGCAGCAAAGACAGGACGGGTCAGCCCCAGCATTTT. Residues: CASSKDRTGQPQHF. The full variable domain, completed using reference TRBV2 and TRBJ1-5, is EPEVTQTPSHQVTQMGQEVILRCVPISNHLYFYWYRQILGQKVEFLVSFYNNEISEKSEIFDDQFSVERPDGSNFTLKIRSTKLEDSAMYFCASSKDRTGQPQHFGDGTRLSIL.

As for this clone: A junction boundary mismatches the germline segment, possibly from a read error. This chain joins TRBV27 and TRBJ2-2; a weak D match, TRBD2 (5 bases). The CDR3 totals 15 residues. Germline assignment: CDR1 MNHEY and CDR2 SMNVEV (reference sequence). As DNA, the CDR3 is TGTGCCAGCAGTTCTTTAAACGCGAACACCGGGGAGCTGCTTTTT. Protein sequence: CASSSLNANTGELLF.

The V and J genes are TRBV7-3 and TRBJ2-1, with 16 positions matching TRBD2. The CDR3 extends over 17 amino acids. After removal of 3 bases from V and 10 bases from J, the junction contained 9 bases not matched to a gene. From germline, CDR1 is SGHTA and CDR2 FQGTGA. The CDR3 DNA reads as TGTGCCAGCAGCTTGGGGGGACTAGCGGGAGGGCCAATCGAGCAGTTCTTC. Protein product: CASSLGGLAGGPIEQFF. The complete variable domain, with remaining parts taken from reference TRBV7-3 and TRBJ2-1, reads GAGVSQTPSNKVTEKGKYVELRCDPISGHTALYWYRQSLGQGPEFLIYFQGTGAADDSGLPNDRFFAVRPEGSVSTLKIQRTERGDSAVYLCASSLGGLAGGPIEQFFGPGTRLTVL.

This clone was detected only a few times. The chain has TRBV28 and TRBJ1-2; 7 bases fit TRBD1. Trimming took 2 bases from V and 7 from J; bases not matched to a gene: 4. Per the germline V gene, CDR1 is MDHEN and CDR2 is SYDVKM. The CDR3 length is 13 residues. The CDR3 loop is CASSLGAGGGYTF. The CDR3 nucleotides are TGTGCCAGCAGTTTAGGGGCAGGGGGTGGCTACACCTTC.

The rearrangement links TRBV9 to TRBJ2-3, with a possible D match to TRBD2 (5 bases). Deletions cut 4 bases from V and 4 bases from J, with 13 bases between. Germline V CDR1 and CDR2: SGDLS, YYNGEE. CDR3 size: 14 residues. CDR3 in DNA: TGTGCCAGCAGCCCTCGAGGACTGGCAGATACGCAGTATTTT. Translation: CASSPRGLADTQYF. Combining the CDR3 with reference TRBV9 and TRBJ2-3 gives the whole variable domain DSGVTQTPKHLITATGQRVTLRCSPRSGDLSVYWYQQSLDQGLQFLIQYYNGEERAKGNILERFSAQQFPDLHSELNLSSLELGDSALYFCASSPRGLADTQYFGPGTRLTVL.

This chain uses TRBV30 with TRBJ2-7, with D perhaps matching TRBD2 (5 bases). CDR3 length: 12 residues. Trimming left V 8 bases short and J 0 bases short, with 11 bases between. Germline V gives CDR1 GTSNPN, CDR2 SVGIG (reference sequence). The CDR3 DNA follows: TGTGCCGGTGAGCGGAGCTCCTACGAGCAGTACTTC. Protein product: CAGERSSYEQYF.

The chain has TRBV5-5 and TRBJ2-5; perhaps TRBD2 as D (7 bases). Germline V CDR1 and CDR2: SGHKS, YYEKEE (reference sequence). The V end lost 3 bases, the J end lost 9 bases, and 18 bases lay between the germline ends. The CDR3 runs 14 residues. CDR3 bases: TGTGCCAGCAGCTCTAGAGGGGGGGGTCTCGCCCAGTACTTC. This codes for CASSSRGGGLAQYF.